This TCR beta chain was captured in a study of a mutant IDH1 vaccine in newly diagnosed glioma. About the research overall: Antecedent treatment encompassed radiotherapy, temozolomide, or their combination; the majority received both.

Noted time point: week 35, safety follow-up. Doses consisted of 300 ug of mutant IDH1 20-mer peptide each, paired with topical imiquimod. Assay used: immunoSEQ multiplex PCR; TCRdb lists only in-frame clones, some missing. Of tens of thousands of clones in the sample, about four fifths were seen once. Regarding this clone: Its target is not known.

In germline, CDR1 is SGDLS, CDR2 YYNGEE. The length of the CDR3 is 14 residues. V trimming: 3 bases; J trimming: 4 bases; junction bases outside the gene matches: 5. The sequences come from PBMCs, collected from a glioma patient whose treatment included an IDH1 peptide vaccine. The rearrangement joins TRBV9 to TRBJ1-1; 8 bases match TRBD1. The TCR originated in a man aged 18-30 years with glioma. In nucleotides, the CDR3 is TGTGCCAGCAGCGAGACAGGGGCGGGCACTGAAGCTTTCTTT. Its translation is CASSETGAGTEAFF.